The rows below give T cell receptor beta chains drawn from one sample of a study of vaccination and CD4 T cells after COVID-19. No antigens are known for them. One entry per CDR3 protein results from TCRdb running MiXCR on the PCR reads. The sample holds almost 20,000 distinct CDR3 sequences, around 42% seen once. The specimen comprised CD4+ T cells from blood, cultured in vitro, sampled after SARS-CoV-2 vaccination. These receptors all stem from a human donor who had recovered from COVID-19. Both conserved end residues are part of each CDR3. Fields, in order: J gene, clone size, V gene, D gene, CDR3 protein, CDR3 DNA. D genes are given only for firm matches. A row's size may be missing; if present it is once, few, many or a size class.

TRBJ1-2 . TRBV5-4 TRBD1 CASSLGQGRVYGYTF TGTGCCAGCAGCTTGGGACAGGGGAGGGTTTATGGCTACACCTTC
TRBJ2-5 . TRBV10-3 . CAISESSSGLLETQYF TGTGCCATCAGTGAGTCGAGTTCAGGGTTACTCGAGACCCAGTACTTC
TRBJ2-2 . TRBV20-1 . CSARRGRGTGELFF TGCAGTGCTAGAAGAGGGCGGGGCACCGGGGAGCTGTTTTTT
TRBJ2-1 once TRBV10-3 TRBD1 CAISLGQGDEQFF TGTGCCATCAGTCTGGGACAGGGGGATGAGCAGTTCTTC
TRBJ2-5 few TRBV28 . CASSRLDPSQETQYF TGTGCCAGCAGCCGTCTTGATCCCTCCCAAGAGACCCAGTACTTC
TRBJ1-1 . TRBV4-3 . CASSQVSSLGGTEAFF TGCGCCAGCAGCCAAGTCTCATCCCTGGGCGGCACTGAAGCTTTCTTT
TRBJ2-1 . TRBV4-1 . CASSQDTPGKYRFF TGCGCCAGCAGCCAAGATACTCCAGGGAAATATCGGTTCTTC
TRBJ2-3 few TRBV20-1 . CSARHATSTDTQYF TGCAGTGCTAGGCACGCAACTAGCACAGATACGCAGTATTTT
TRBJ1-2 . TRBV28 TRBD1 CASSTPGQGAGGYTF TGTGCCAGCAGTACTCCGGGACAGGGGGCAGGAGGCTACACCTTC
TRBJ2-4 once TRBV7-2 TRBD2 CASSLVLSAGVTQNIQYF TGTGCCAGCAGCTTAGTGCTCTCGGCGGGAGTAACCCAAAACATTCAGTACTTC
TRBJ1-2 . TRBV19 TRBD1 CASSAGQTNYGYTF TGTGCCAGTAGTGCGGGACAGACTAACTATGGCTACACCTTC
TRBJ1-5 . TRBV19 . CASSIDSGVGQPQHF TGTGCCAGTAGTATAGATTCTGGGGTGGGGCAGCCCCAGCATTTT
TRBJ1-5 . TRBV6-1 . CASSGRQFGNQPQHF TGTGCCAGCAGTGGGCGACAGTTCGGCAATCAGCCCCAGCATTTT
TRBJ1-2 . TRBV6-5 . CASSYSMLSGTDGYTF TGTGCCAGCAGTTACTCGATGTTATCAGGAACCGATGGCTACACCTTC
TRBJ2-7 few TRBV6-5 . CASSYDSSYEQYF TGTGCCAGCAGTTACGACAGCTCCTACGAGCAGTACTTC
TRBJ1-1 few TRBV7-8 . CASSLGARSKAFF TGTGCCAGCAGCTTAGGTGCCAGGTCGAAGGCTTTCTTT
TRBJ2-7 . TRBV11-2 . CASSLAGAYEQYF TGTGCCAGCAGCTTAGCCGGGGCCTACGAGCAGTACTTC
TRBJ2-7 . TRBV7-2 TRBD2 CASSLTSGEVYEQYF TGTGCCAGCAGCTTGACTAGCGGGGAAGTCTACGAGCAGTACTTC
TRBJ1-5 medium-sized TRBV20-1 . CSAREGFNQPQHF TGCAGTGCTAGAGAAGGGTTCAATCAGCCCCAGCATTTT
TRBJ2-7 . TRBV18 TRBD1 CASSPDKTGGSGEQYF TGTGCCAGCTCACCAGATAAGACAGGGGGCTCGGGGGAGCAGTACTTC
TRBJ2-1 . TRBV6-2/TRBV6-3 TRBD1 CASSKTGDEQFF TGTGCCAGCAGTAAGACAGGGGATGAGCAGTTCTTC
TRBJ2-5 . TRBV11-3 . CASSSPGGQETQYF TGTGCCAGCAGCTCACCTGGGGGGCAAGAGACCCAGTACTTC
TRBJ2-5 few TRBV11-3 TRBD2 CASGLAGNTQETQYF TGTGCCAGCGGACTAGCGGGTAACACCCAAGAGACCCAGTACTTC
TRBJ2-3 . TRBV29-1 . CSVLGFTDTQYF TGCAGCGTTTTGGGGTTCACAGATACGCAGTATTTT
TRBJ2-7 . TRBV20-1 TRBD2 CSARSTTSGTSYEQYF TGCAGTGCTAGGTCTACCACTAGCGGGACCTCCTACGAGCAGTACTTC
TRBJ1-2 few TRBV28 . CARTIKGLTGYTF TGTGCCAGGACCATCAAGGGACTAACAGGCTACACCTTC
TRBJ2-5 . TRBV29-1 TRBD1 CRDQGAPETQYF TGCAGAGATCAGGGGGCGCCGGAGACCCAGTACTTC
TRBJ2-3 . TRBV19 TRBD2 CASSIGGKYTDTQYF TGTGCCAGTAGTATCGGGGGGAAATACACAGATACGCAGTATTTT
TRBJ1-2 once TRBV7-9 . CASSFTGRDGYTF TGTGCCAGCAGCTTTACAGGTCGGGATGGCTACACCTTC